One T cell receptor (beta chain) is described in this entry. Its antigen is undetermined. Vbeta (60) and Jbeta (13) primers were used in the PCR. In the original workflow: Later analysis identified tens of millions of unique TCR beta chains, about 10 million shared. This table comes from immunoSEQ multiplex PCR, and its TCRdb copy is limited to in-frame clones, with some not included. That table gives V, J and clone size, and the DNA gave D and trimming. The top ten clones hold approximately 6% of a sample with about 160,000 clones, roughly 78% of them seen once. These data are taken from a study of cytomegalovirus exposure and HLA in healthy donors. Study context: Tens of millions of unique TCRs, all from HLA-typed donors, were included in an early release of the data.

V shed 0 bases and J 2 bases; nucleotides not matched to a gene: 7. The CDR3 extends over 16 amino acids. Germline CDR1 MGHRA, CDR2 YSYEKL. Study-wide findings and caveats: A previous analysis found most TCR beta V segments productive roughly 87% or roughly 30% of the time. Several of the most significant clusters appeared linked to common viral pathogens, based on a later analysis.

The chain has TRBV4-1 and TRBJ2-7; 7 bases match TRBD2. This TCR came from a man aged 45 to 65 in good health and CMV-seropositive. Material for sequencing was PBMCs. For the CDR3, the DNA is TGCGCCAGCAGCCAAGATTCGCGGGAGTGGGCCTACGAGCAGTACTTC. This sequence encodes CASSQDSREWAYEQYF.